This T cell receptor (beta chain) was retrieved from a study of blood T cell repertoires in COVID-19. Losses at the gene ends were 1 base for V and 3 bases for J; bases not matched to a gene: 8. The germline CDR1 and CDR2 sequences are SGHAT and FQNNGV. The CDR3 is made up of 18 amino acids. Here immunoSEQ multiplex PCR was the method, and the copy in TCRdb shows in-frame clones only, minus some. The sample carries 200,000 to 250,000 clones, around nine tenths recorded once. The sequencing input was PBMCs or T cells enriched from blood (not recorded which). The receptor comes from a woman younger than 30 who had recovered from COVID-19. The chain carries TRBV11-2 and TRBJ2-7, with 14 bases identical to TRBD2. The CDR3 here is CASSLGTSGGTLHYEQYF. The CDR3 region has the DNA TGTGCCAGCAGCTTAGGGACTAGCGGGGGGACCTTACACTACGAGCAGTACTTC.